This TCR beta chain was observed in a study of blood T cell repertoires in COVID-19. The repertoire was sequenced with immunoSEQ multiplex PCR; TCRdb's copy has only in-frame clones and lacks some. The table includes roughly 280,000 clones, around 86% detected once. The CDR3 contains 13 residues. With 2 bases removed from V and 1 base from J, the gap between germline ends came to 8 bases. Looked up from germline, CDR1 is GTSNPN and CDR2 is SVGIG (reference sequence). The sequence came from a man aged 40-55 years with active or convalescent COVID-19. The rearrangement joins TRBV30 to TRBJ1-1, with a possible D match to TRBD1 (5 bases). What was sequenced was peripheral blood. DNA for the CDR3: TGTGCCTGGAGTCGAAGGGGGAACACTGAAGCTTTCTTT. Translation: CAWSRRGNTEAFF.